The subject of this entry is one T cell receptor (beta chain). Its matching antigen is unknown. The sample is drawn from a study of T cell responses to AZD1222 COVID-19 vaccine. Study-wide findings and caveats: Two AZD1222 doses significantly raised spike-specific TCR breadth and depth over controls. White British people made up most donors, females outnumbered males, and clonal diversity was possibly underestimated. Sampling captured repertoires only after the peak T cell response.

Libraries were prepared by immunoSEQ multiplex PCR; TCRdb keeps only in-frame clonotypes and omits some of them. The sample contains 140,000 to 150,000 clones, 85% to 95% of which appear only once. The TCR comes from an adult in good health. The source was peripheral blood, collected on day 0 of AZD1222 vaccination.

The CDR3 here is CASRRWDVAFF. CDR3 nucleotide sequence: TGTGCCAGCAGAAGATGGGATGTAGCTTTCTTT. The genes are TRBV25-1 and TRBJ1-1; no reliable D call. V dropped 6 bases and J dropped 10 bases, with 12 bases sitting between them. Germline CDR1 is MGHDK and CDR2 is SYGVNS. The CDR3 length is 11 residues.